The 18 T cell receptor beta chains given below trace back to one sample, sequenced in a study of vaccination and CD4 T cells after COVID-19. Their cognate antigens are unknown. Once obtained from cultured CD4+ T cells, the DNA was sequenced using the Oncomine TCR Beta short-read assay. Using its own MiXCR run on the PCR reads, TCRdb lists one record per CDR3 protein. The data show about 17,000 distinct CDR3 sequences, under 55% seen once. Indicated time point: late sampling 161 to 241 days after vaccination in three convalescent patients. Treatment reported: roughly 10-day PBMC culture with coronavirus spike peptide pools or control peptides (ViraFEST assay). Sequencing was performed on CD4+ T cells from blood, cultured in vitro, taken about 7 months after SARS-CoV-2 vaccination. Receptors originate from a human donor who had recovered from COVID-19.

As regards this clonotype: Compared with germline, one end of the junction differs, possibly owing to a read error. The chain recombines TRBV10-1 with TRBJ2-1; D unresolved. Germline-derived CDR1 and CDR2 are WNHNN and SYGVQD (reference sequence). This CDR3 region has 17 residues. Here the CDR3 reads CVSSSVHRTPRHNEQFF. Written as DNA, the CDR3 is TGCGTCAGCAGTTCGGTACATCGGACCCCTCGACACAATGAGCAGTTCTTC.

In DNA, the CDR3 is TGTGCCAGCAGCAGATACAGAGAAGAGACCCAGTACTTC. As protein: CASSRYREETQYF. The chain recombines TRBV7-3 with TRBJ2-5; D not resolved. The V gene lost 5 bases and the J gene lost 3 bases, with 10 bases spanning the gap. Germline lookup yields CDR1 SGHTA and CDR2 FQGTGA. There are 13 residues in the CDR3.

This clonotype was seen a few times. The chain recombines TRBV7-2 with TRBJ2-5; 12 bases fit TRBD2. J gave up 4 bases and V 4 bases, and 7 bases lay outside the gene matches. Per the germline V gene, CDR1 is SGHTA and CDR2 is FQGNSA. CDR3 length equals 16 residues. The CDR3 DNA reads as TGTGCCAGCAGCTCAAGACTAGCGGGAGCGGGAGAGACCCAGTACTTC. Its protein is CASSSRLAGAGETQYF. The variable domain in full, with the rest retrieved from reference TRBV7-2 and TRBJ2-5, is GAGVSQSPSNKVTEKGKDVELRCDPISGHTALYWYRQSLGQGLEFLIYFQGNSAPDKSGLPSDRFSAERTGGSVSTLTIQRTQQEDSAVYLCASSSRLAGAGETQYFGPGTRLLVL.

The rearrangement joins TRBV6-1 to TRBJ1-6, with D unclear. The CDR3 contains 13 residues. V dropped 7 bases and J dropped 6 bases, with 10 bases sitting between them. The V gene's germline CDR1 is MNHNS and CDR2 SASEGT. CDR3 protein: CASKRQANSPLHF. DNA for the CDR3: TGTGCCAGCAAGAGGCAGGCTAATTCACCCCTCCACTTT.

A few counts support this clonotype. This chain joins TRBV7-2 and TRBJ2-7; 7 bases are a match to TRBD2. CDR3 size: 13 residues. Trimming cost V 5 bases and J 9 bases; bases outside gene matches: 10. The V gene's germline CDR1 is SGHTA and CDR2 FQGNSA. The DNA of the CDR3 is TGTGCCAGCAGCCTAGAACGACTAGCCCGGCAGTACTTC. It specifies CASSLERLARQYF.

The CDR3 sequence: CASSYLGGTQYF. The CDR3 coding sequence is TGTGCCAGCAGTTACCTAGGAGGTACGCAGTATTTT. The chain couples TRBV6-5 to TRBJ2-3, with D perhaps matching TRBD2 (5 bases). With 2 bases removed from V and 8 bases from J, the gap between germline ends came to 8 bases. Germline CDR1 MNHEY, CDR2 SVGAGI. The CDR3 is 12 amino acids.

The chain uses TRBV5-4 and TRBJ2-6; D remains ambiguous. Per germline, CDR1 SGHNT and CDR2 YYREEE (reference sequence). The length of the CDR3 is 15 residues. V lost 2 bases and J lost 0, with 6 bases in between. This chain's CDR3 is CASSLQHSGANVLTF. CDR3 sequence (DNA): TGTGCCAGCAGCTTACAGCACTCTGGGGCCAACGTCCTGACTTTC. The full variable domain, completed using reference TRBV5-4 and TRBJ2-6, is ETGVTQSPTHLIKTRGQQVTLRCSSQSGHNTVSWYQQALGQGPQFIFQYYREEENGRGNFPPRFSGLQFPNYSSELNVNALELDDSALYLCASSLQHSGANVLTFGAGSRLTVL.

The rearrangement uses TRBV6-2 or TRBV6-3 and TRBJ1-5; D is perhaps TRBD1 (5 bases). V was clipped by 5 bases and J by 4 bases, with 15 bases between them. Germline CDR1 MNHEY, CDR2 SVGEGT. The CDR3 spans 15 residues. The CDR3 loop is CASSGSPWGNQPQHF. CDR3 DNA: TGTGCCAGCAGTGGCAGTCCATGGGGGAATCAGCCCCAGCATTTT.

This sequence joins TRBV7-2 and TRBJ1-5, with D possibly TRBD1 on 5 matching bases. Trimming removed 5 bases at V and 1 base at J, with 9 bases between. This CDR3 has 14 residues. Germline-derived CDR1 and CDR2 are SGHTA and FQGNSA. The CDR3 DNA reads TGTGCCAGCAGCCCACGGGGGAGCAATCAGCCCCAGCATTTT. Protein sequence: CASSPRGSNQPQHF.

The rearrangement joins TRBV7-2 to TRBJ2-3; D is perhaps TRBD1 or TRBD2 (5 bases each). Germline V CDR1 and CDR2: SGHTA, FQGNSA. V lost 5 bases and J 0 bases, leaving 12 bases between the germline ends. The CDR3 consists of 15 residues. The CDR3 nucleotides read TGTGCCAGCAGCCACCGGGACCGGAGCACAGATACGCAGTATTTT. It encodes CASSHRDRSTDTQYF.

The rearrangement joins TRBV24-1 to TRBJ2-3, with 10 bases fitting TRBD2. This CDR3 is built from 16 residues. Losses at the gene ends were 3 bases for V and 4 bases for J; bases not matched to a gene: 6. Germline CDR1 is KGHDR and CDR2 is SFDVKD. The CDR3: CATSDPSGGRADTQYF. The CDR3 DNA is TGTGCCACCAGTGATCCTAGCGGGGGTAGGGCAGATACGCAGTATTTT.

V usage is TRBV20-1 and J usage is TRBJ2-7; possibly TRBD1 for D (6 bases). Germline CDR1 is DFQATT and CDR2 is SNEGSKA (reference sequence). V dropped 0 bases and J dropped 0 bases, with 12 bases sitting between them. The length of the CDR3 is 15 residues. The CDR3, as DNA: TGCAGTGCTAGAGATTGGGCAGGGGTCTCCTACGAGCAGTACTTC. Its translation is CSARDWAGVSYEQYF.

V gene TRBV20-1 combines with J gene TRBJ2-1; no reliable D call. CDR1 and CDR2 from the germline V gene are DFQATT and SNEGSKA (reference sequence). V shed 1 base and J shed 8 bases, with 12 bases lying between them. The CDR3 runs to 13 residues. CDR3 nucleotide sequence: TGCAGTGCTAGAGTGGGTAGGGCGGATGAGCAGTTCTTC. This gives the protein CSARVGRADEQFF.

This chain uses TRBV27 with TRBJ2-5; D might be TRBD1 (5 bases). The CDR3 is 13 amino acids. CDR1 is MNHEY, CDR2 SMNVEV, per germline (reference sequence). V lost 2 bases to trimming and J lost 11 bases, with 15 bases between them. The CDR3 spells CASSLGQGGKQYF. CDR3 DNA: TGTGCCAGCAGTTTAGGGCAGGGTGGGAAGCAGTACTTC.

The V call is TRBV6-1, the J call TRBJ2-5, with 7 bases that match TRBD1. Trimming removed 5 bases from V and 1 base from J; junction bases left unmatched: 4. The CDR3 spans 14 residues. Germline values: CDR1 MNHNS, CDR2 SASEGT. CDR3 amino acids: CASSHRDSQETQYF. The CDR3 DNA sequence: TGTGCCAGCAGTCACCGGGACAGCCAAGAGACCCAGTACTTC.

The CDR3 DNA reads TGTGCCAGCACCGACGTTTGGGCAGATACGCAGTATTTT. Its protein is CASTDVWADTQYF. V usage is TRBV27 and J usage is TRBJ2-3, with D hard to call. Trimming took 7 bases from V and 4 from J, leaving 12 bases between them. Germline V CDR1 and CDR2: MNHEY, SMNVEV (reference sequence). The CDR3 covers 13 residues.

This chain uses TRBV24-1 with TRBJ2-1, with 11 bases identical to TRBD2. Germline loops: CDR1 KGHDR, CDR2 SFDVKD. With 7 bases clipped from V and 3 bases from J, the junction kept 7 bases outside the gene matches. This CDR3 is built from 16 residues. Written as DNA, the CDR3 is TGTGCCACCAGCGTTCCGGGACTAGCGGTCTACAATGAGCAGTTCTTC. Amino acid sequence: CATSVPGLAVYNEQFF.

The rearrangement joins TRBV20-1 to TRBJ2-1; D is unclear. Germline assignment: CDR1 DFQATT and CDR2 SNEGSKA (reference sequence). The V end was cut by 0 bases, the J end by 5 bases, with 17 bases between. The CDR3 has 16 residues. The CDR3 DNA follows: TGCAGTGCTAGAGATCGGTTGACACCTCCGGACAATGAGCAGTTCTTC. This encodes CSARDRLTPPDNEQFF.